This TCR beta chain was captured in a study of CD8 T cells in ankylosing spondylitis. Regarding the study as a whole: Enrichment of disease-linked clones was reportedly significant in matched ankylosing spondylitis synovial fluid. Existing reports had already noted some motif variants in reactive arthritis synovial fluid and blood. Ankylosing spondylitis blood seemed to carry a telltale TCR beta motif made of seven or eight highly homologous variants.

This CDR3 spans 14 amino acids. Trimming took off 6 bases at V and 0 bases at J, with 8 bases between the two ends. In TCRdb, the 5' RACE reads were re-called with MiXCR into one record per CDR3 protein. The sample yields approximately 520,000 distinct CDR3 sequences, about 5.2% seen once. There are many counts of this clonotype. Its cognate antigen is unknown. The sequenced sample consisted of blood, either unsorted or a sorted T cell fraction (not recorded which). The receptor comes from a male donor with ankylosing spondylitis. The chain links TRBV12-3 or TRBV12-4 to TRBJ2-2, with D tentatively TRBD1 (6 bases). Written as DNA, the CDR3 is TGTGCCAGCAGATGGACAGCGAACACCGGGGAGCTGTTTTTT. It is translated as CASRWTANTGELFF.